This TCR beta chain came from a study of cytomegalovirus exposure and HLA in healthy donors. In the case of this clone: As yet, its antigen is unknown.

Study findings and constraints: Follow-up analysis found HLA locus-dependent TCR association rates, highest for DRB1 and lowest for HLA-C.

In the PCR, 60 Vbeta and 13 Jbeta primers were used. Generated by immunoSEQ multiplex PCR, the TCRdb table keeps only in-frame clones and is missing some. Seen here are about 93,000 clones, approximately 80% observed once, and the top ten hold 3% to 4%. This sequence originates from a woman in her forties in good health and CMV-seronegative. Material for sequencing was PBMCs.

The CDR3 region has the DNA TGCAGCGTTGTGGAGGGGCGCGGCGAGCAGTACTTC. It specifies CSVVEGRGEQYF. The rearrangement uses TRBV29-1 and TRBJ2-7, with a weak D call TRBD2 (6 bases). Germline values: CDR1 SQVTM, CDR2 ANQGSEA. The CDR3 loop spans 12 amino acids. V dropped 4 bases and J dropped 6 bases, with 13 bases sitting between them.